This T cell receptor (beta chain) was identified during a study of blood T cell repertoires in COVID-19. The overall study: COVID-19 samples collected from the United States, Italy and Spain covered acute and convalescent phases. Sources were T cells, B-cell-depleted T cells, or PBMCs; the material itself was cDNA or gDNA.

The table lists this clone with a few counts. Sequencing used immunoSEQ multiplex PCR; TCRdb keeps in-frame clones, though not all of them. The repertoire holds some 290,000 clones, about nine tenths seen once, with 2.2% in the top ten. The source of this sequence is a woman between 45 and 65 years old who had recovered from COVID-19. Sequenced material: peripheral blood.

CDR3 bases: TGCAGTGCACCGACAGGGAAAGGCTACACCTTC. This gives the protein CSAPTGKGYTF. The chain recombines TRBV20-1 with TRBJ1-2, with 7 nucleotides matching TRBD1. The CDR3 has 11 amino acids. V lost 6 bases and J lost 8; bases outside the gene matches: 6. CDR1 is DFQATT, CDR2 SNEGSKA, per germline (reference sequence).